This T cell receptor (beta chain) was recovered during a study of T-cell reconstitution after alpha-beta-depleted transplantation in children. A library of TCRbeta sequences, prepared with unique molecular identifiers, was generated. Each CDR3 protein is one row after TCRdb ran MiXCR on the PCR reads. This table holds 400,000 to 500,000 distinct CDR3 sequences, about a tenth found once. The CDR3 contains 15 residues. The ends lost 0 bases at V and 2 bases at J; junction bases unmatched: 5. Germline V lookup: CDR1 SGHRS, CDR2 YFSETQ. The V and J genes are TRBV5-1 and TRBJ2-7; 7 positions match TRBD2. The sample here was PBMCs from the stem cell graft donor, taken from the stem cell graft. The origin of this receptor is a human donor who donated a stem cell graft to a child with acute myeloid leukemia. The CDR3: CASSLAPAGAYEQYF. The CDR3 DNA reads as TGCGCCAGCAGCTTGGCCCCGGCGGGAGCCTACGAGCAGTACTTC.